The 25 T cell receptor beta chains below all came from one sample that was sequenced in a study of metastatic and nonmetastatic thyroid tumors. There were no patients who had received any treatment before thyroid surgery. Using MiXCR, TCRdb reanalyzed the PCR reads. This table has fewer than 40,000 clones, less than 20% appearing once. Sequencing was done on a sample of blood. The receptors were sampled from a female donor with papillary thyroid cancer or a benign thyroid nodule (not recorded which). Some clones in this sample may be carry-over from other donors' samples.

There are many counts of this clone. The rearrangement joins TRBV13 to TRBJ2-3, with D perhaps TRBD1 (6 bases). Trimming stripped 6 bases from V and 3 bases from J, with 16 bases between. Germline CDR1 is PRHDT and CDR2 is FYEKMQ (reference sequence). There are 15 residues in the CDR3. As DNA, the CDR3 is TGTGCCAGCAGGACCCGACAGGAACGAACAGATACGCAGTATTTT. It specifies CASRTRQERTDTQYF. Using reference TRBV13 and TRBJ2-3 for the parts outside the CDR3, the full variable domain is AAGVIQSPRHLIKEKRETATLKCYPIPRHDTVYWYQQGPGQDPQFLISFYEKMQSDKGSIPDRFSAQQFSDYHSELNMSSLELGDSALYFCASRTRQERTDTQYFGPGTRLTVL.

This chain connects TRBV5-1 to TRBJ1-1; 7 positions match TRBD1. Germline-derived CDR1 and CDR2 are SGHRS and YFSETQ. The CDR3 extends over 12 amino acids. The V gene end was trimmed by 3 bases and the J gene end by 7 bases; junction bases not matched to a gene: 3. The CDR3 nucleotides are TGCGCCAGCAGCTCCGGACAGGATGAAGCTTTCTTT. It translates to CASSSGQDEAFF.

This clone came up many times. This could be a read error, since a much larger clone is one nucleotide away. J is TRBJ2-7 and V is TRBV6-1; 7 bases agree with TRBD1. This CDR3 is 14 amino acids long. V shed 4 bases and J 5 bases; nucleotides not matched to a gene: 8. The germline V gene encodes CDR1 MNHNS and CDR2 SASEGT. The DNA of the CDR3 is TGTGCCAGCAGTGGAGAGGGGGCGATGGACGAGCAGTACTTC. As protein: CASSGEGAMDEQYF.

The V gene is TRBV28, the J gene TRBJ1-5, with unresolved D. Germline V CDR1 and CDR2: MDHEN, SYDVKM. The CDR3 extends over 16 amino acids. Trimming took 1 base from V and 5 from J, leaving 15 bases between them. CDR3 DNA sequence: TGTGCCAGCAGTTTATCCCCCAGTGGTCGCTATCAGCCCCAGCATTTT. Its protein is CASSLSPSGRYQPQHF.

J is TRBJ2-1 and V is TRBV6-1, with 13 bases that match TRBD2. The CDR3 has 15 amino acids. The germline gives CDR1 MNHNS, CDR2 SASEGT. Losses at the gene ends were 4 bases for V and 9 bases for J; bases not matched to a gene: 6. CDR3 sequence reads: CASSAGLAGVGEQFF. CDR3 DNA sequence: TGTGCCAGCAGTGCCGGACTAGCGGGAGTAGGTGAGCAGTTCTTC.

This clone qualifies as medium-sized. The V gene is TRBV20-1, the J gene TRBJ2-7; D possibly uses TRBD1 or TRBD2 (5 bases each). The CDR3 runs to 13 residues. The V gene lost 5 bases and the J gene lost 3 bases, with 14 bases spanning the gap. Germline V lookup: CDR1 DFQATT, CDR2 SNEGSKA (reference sequence). In DNA, the CDR3 is TGCAGTGCTCCGATTGGGGGTGGCTACGAGCAGTACTTC. Protein product: CSAPIGGGYEQYF.

The CDR3 loop is CASSLVQAPAEAFF. The DNA for the CDR3 is TGCGCCAGCAGCTTGGTCCAGGCCCCGGCTGAAGCTTTCTTT. This sequence joins TRBV5-1 and TRBJ1-1; no clear D gene. V lost 0 bases and J 6 bases, leaving 12 bases between the germline ends. This CDR3 spans 14 amino acids. Germline lookup yields CDR1 SGHRS and CDR2 YFSETQ.

At least ten counts were recorded for this clone. The J gene is TRBJ1-5, the V gene TRBV6-1; the D is unclear. Germline V gene data show CDR1 as MNHNS and CDR2 as SASEGT. CDR3 length: 13 residues. V gave up 6 bases and J gave up 6 bases, with 12 bases separating them. CDR3 in amino acids: CASSRTWGQPQHF. CDR3 DNA sequence: TGTGCCAGCAGCCGGACTTGGGGTCAGCCCCAGCATTTT.

The chain joins TRBV3-1 to TRBJ2-7; D not certain. Per germline, CDR1 LGHDT and CDR2 YNNKEL (reference sequence). V was shortened by 0 bases and J by 3 bases, with 9 bases between the two germline ends. This CDR3 has 14 amino acids. The CDR3 DNA sequence: TGTGCCAGCAGCCAAGATCCCGGAAACTACGAGCAGTACTTC. Its protein product is CASSQDPGNYEQYF.

This clone was seen ten or more times. V usage is TRBV27 and J usage is TRBJ2-1, with 7 bases fitting TRBD2. This CDR3 region has 16 residues. V lost 5 bases to trimming and J lost 3 bases; unmatched junction nucleotides: 10. Germline V gives CDR1 MNHEY, CDR2 SMNVEV (reference sequence). CDR3 residues: CASSMSSGAYYNEQFF. For the CDR3, the DNA is TGTGCCAGCAGTATGTCTAGCGGAGCATACTACAATGAGCAGTTCTTC.

The table lists this clone with a few counts. This chain uses TRBV12-3 or TRBV12-4 with TRBJ1-2, with D hard to call. The germline V and J ends were trimmed by 6 bases and 2 bases, with 13 bases remaining between them. CDR3 length: 14 residues. The DNA of the CDR3 is TGTGCCAGCAGGGTGGTACATGGGAACTATGGCTACACCTTC. Amino acids: CASRVVHGNYGYTF.

The table lists this clone with many counts. The rearrangement uses TRBV6-2 or TRBV6-3 and TRBJ2-2, with no clear D. Germline V gives CDR1 MNHEY, CDR2 SVGEGT. V lost 0 bases and J 4 bases, leaving 9 bases between the germline ends. This CDR3 contains 15 residues. CDR3 protein: CASSYSENPTGELFF. CDR3 nucleotide sequence: TGTGCCAGCAGTTACTCGGAGAATCCCACCGGGGAGCTGTTTTTT.

This CDR3 reads CASSTATTSVRYEQYF. CDR3 DNA: TGTGCCAGTAGTACCGCGACTACTAGCGTGAGGTACGAGCAGTACTTC. V usage is TRBV19 and J usage is TRBJ2-7; 7 bases fit TRBD2. J lost 4 bases, V lost 4 bases, and 13 bases had no gene match. The CDR3 is made up of 16 amino acids. The V gene's germline CDR1 is LNHDA and CDR2 SQIVND (reference sequence). Full variable domain (outside the CDR3, taken from reference TRBV19 and TRBJ2-7): DGGITQSPKYLFRKEGQNVTLSCEQNLNHDAMYWYRQDPGQGLRLIYYSQIVNDFQKGDIAEGYSVSREKKESFPLTVTSAQKNPTAFYLCASSTATTSVRYEQYFGPGTRLTVT.

The table lists this clone with many counts. The chain has TRBV3-1 and TRBJ1-2; D remains ambiguous. The germline V gene encodes CDR1 LGHDT and CDR2 YNNKEL (reference sequence). The CDR3 length is 15 residues. V was cut by 1 base and J by 4 bases, with 13 bases left in between. The CDR3: CASSQGDRSPYGYTF. The CDR3 nucleotides are TGTGCCAGCAGCCAAGGCGACCGCAGTCCCTATGGCTACACCTTC. The whole variable domain, filled in from reference TRBV3-1 and TRBJ1-2, reads DTAVSQTPKYLVTQMGNDKSIKCEQNLGHDTMYWYKQDSKKFLKIMFSYNNKELIINETVPNRFSPKSPDKAHLNLHINSLELGDSAVYFCASSQGDRSPYGYTFGSGTRLTVV.

There are many counts of this clone. The chain recombines TRBV15 with TRBJ2-3; 9 bases agree with TRBD1. Trimming took 6 bases from V and 4 from J; bases not matched to a gene: 8. Per germline, CDR1 LNHNV and CDR2 YYDKDF (reference sequence). This CDR3 has 15 residues. Written as DNA, the CDR3 is TGTGCCACCAGAGGGACAGGGTCATTCGCAGATACGCAGTATTTT. It yields the protein CATRGTGSFADTQYF.

The V and J genes are TRBV20-1 and TRBJ2-1, with 11 bases aligning to TRBD2. The ends lost 5 bases at V and 0 bases at J; junction bases unmatched: 18. CDR3 length: 20 residues. Germline assignment: CDR1 DFQATT and CDR2 SNEGSKA (reference sequence). The CDR3 spells CSAGAQPGLADGYSYNEQFF. CDR3 bases: TGCAGTGCTGGAGCACAACCGGGACTAGCGGATGGGTACTCCTACAATGAGCAGTTCTTC.

J is TRBJ2-7 and V is TRBV11-3; TRBD1 is a possible D gene (6 bases). V lost 5 bases, J lost 7 bases, and 18 bases lay in between. Germline V CDR1 and CDR2: SGHNT, YENEEA. This CDR3 comprises 14 residues. The CDR3 DNA follows: TGTGCCAGCAGCGGAAGGGACACCTCGGGTGAGCAGTACTTC. Translated: CASSGRDTSGEQYF.

Ten or more counts support this clone. CDR3 coding DNA: TGTGCCAGCTCACCACTCTTGGGGAGGAGCGCTAACTATGGCTACACCTTC. This sequence encodes CASSPLLGRSANYGYTF. This rearrangement joins TRBV18 to TRBJ1-2; D gene ambiguous. Germline V lookup: CDR1 KGHSH, CDR2 LQKENI. The CDR3 loop spans 17 amino acids. V lost 1 base and J 0 bases, leaving 15 bases between the germline ends.

This clone was recorded many times. V usage is TRBV6-1 and J usage is TRBJ1-5; no firm D call. Germline assignment: CDR1 MNHNS and CDR2 SASEGT. Trimming removed 5 bases from V and 3 bases from J, with 14 bases in between. The CDR3 is 15 amino acids. CDR3 in amino acids: CASSSPAGFNQPQHF. CDR3 DNA sequence: TGTGCCAGCAGTTCTCCCGCCGGGTTCAATCAGCCCCAGCATTTT.

This clone occurred many times. Because the CDR3 is missing its conserved closing phenylalanine or tryptophan, this is likely a read error. The DNA is omitted, as the CDR3 cannot be located on it reliably, and the CDR3 follows TCRdb's listing. V and J are TRBV5-6 and TRBJ2-1; the table's D call, TRBD2, has no DNA check behind it. Both ends counted, the CDR3 spans 13 residues. Germline V gene lookup returns CDR1 SGHDT and CDR2 YYEEEE. CDR3: CASSFGTSGRFEH.

This clone was seen just once. Since a much larger clone is just one base distant, this may be a read error. Other DNA sequences in this specimen translate into the identical CDR3. The chain uses TRBV7-9 and TRBJ2-5, with 11 nucleotides matching TRBD2. Looked up from germline, CDR1 is SEHNR and CDR2 is FQNEAQ (reference sequence). Trimming took 6 bases from V and 4 from J; bases not matched to a gene: 7. The CDR3 sequence is 15 residues long. This chain's CDR3 is CASSTLAGEGETQYF. CDR3 bases: TGTGCCAGCAGTACACTAGCGGGAGAGGGAGAGACCCAGTACTTC.

This clone has ten or more counts. This chain connects TRBV19 to TRBJ1-2, with TRBD1 matching over 7 bases. The CDR3 is 17 amino acids. Germline-derived CDR1 and CDR2 are LNHDA and SQIVND (reference sequence). V shed 5 bases, J shed 2 bases, and the junction held 14 bases outside the gene matches. CDR3 DNA sequence: TGTGCCAGTAGTTTCCTCCCTGGGACAGACACCAACTATGGCTACACCTTC. Amino acid sequence: CASSFLPGTDTNYGYTF.

This chain links TRBV11-2 with TRBJ2-1; D may be TRBD1 (5 bases). The V gene lost 5 bases and the J gene lost 2 bases, with 13 bases spanning the gap. Germline V gene lookup returns CDR1 SGHAT and CDR2 FQNNGV. The CDR3 spans 15 residues. The CDR3 spells CASSQQEQAYNEQFF. The CDR3 DNA reads TGTGCCAGCAGCCAACAGGAGCAGGCCTACAATGAGCAGTTCTTC.

About this clone itself: Mismatch with germline at one junction end may stem from a read error. The chain employs TRBV28 and TRBJ1-2, with TRBD1 matching over 7 bases. CDR3 length: 16 residues. The V gene's germline CDR1 is MDHEN and CDR2 SYDVKM. This chain's CDR3 is CAGSPTGCSIGYGYTF. The CDR3 nucleotides are TGTGCCGGCAGCCCGACAGGGTGCTCAATTGGCTATGGCTACACCTTC.

This clone was observed many times. The gene calls are TRBV5-1 and TRBJ2-4; D unresolved. The CDR3 runs to 14 residues. Trimming pared 1 base from V and 0 bases from J, leaving 5 bases between. Germline V gene sequence: CDR1 SGHRS, CDR2 YFSETQ. Written as DNA, the CDR3 is TGCGCCAGCAGCTTGACCCTAGCCAAAAACATTCAGTACTTC. This codes for CASSLTLAKNIQYF.